These 8 T cell receptor beta chains share one sample of origin, sequenced in a study of blood T cells in healthy people across ages. A second PCR, run for roughly 7 to 12 cycles, used a sample-barcoded 5' primer plus a J-beta primer mix. One entry per CDR3 protein results from TCRdb running MiXCR on the 5' RACE reads. The sample lists about 2 million distinct CDR3 sequences, around 50% occurring once. What was sequenced was blood. The receptors come from a woman in her thirties or forties in good health.

This clonotype was seen only a few times. The chain recombines TRBV24-1 with TRBJ2-6; D is uncertain. This CDR3 spans 15 amino acids. V lost 5 bases to trimming and J lost 0 bases, with 7 bases between them. The germline V gene has CDR1 KGHDR and CDR2 SFDVKD. The CDR3: CATSGQNSGANVLTF. DNA for the CDR3: TGTGCCACCAGTGGGCAGAACTCTGGGGCCAACGTCCTGACTTTC.

V gene TRBV20-1 combines with J gene TRBJ1-4, with a possible D match to TRBD1 (5 bases). Germline V gives CDR1 DFQATT, CDR2 SNEGSKA (reference sequence). This CDR3 spans 15 amino acids. V lost 0 bases to trimming and J lost 3 bases, with 11 bases between them. The CDR3 sequence: CSARESGGPNEKLFF. CDR3 coding DNA: TGCAGTGCTAGAGAGTCGGGGGGACCTAATGAAAAACTGTTTTTT.

This sequence joins TRBV6-1 and TRBJ2-1; a possible D gene is TRBD1 (5 bases). The CDR3 extends over 16 amino acids. Trimming left V 3 bases short and J 4 bases short, with 16 bases between. CDR1 is MNHNS and CDR2 is SASEGT in the germline V gene. The chain's CDR3 is CASSDRSPGRYNEQFF. The CDR3 nucleotides are TGTGCCAGCAGTGACCGGTCCCCAGGGCGATACAATGAGCAGTTCTTC.

This chain links TRBV20-1 with TRBJ1-2; no firm D call. The CDR3 runs to 14 residues. CDR1 DFQATT and CDR2 SNEGSKA come from the germline V gene (reference sequence). V gave up 2 bases and J gave up 4 bases, with 14 bases separating them. CDR3 DNA: TGCAGTGCTAGAAAATCGGCAGAGACCTATGGCTACACCTTC. This encodes CSARKSAETYGYTF.

The V and J genes are TRBV29-1 and TRBJ1-1, with TRBD1 matching 8 bases. Per the germline V gene, CDR1 is SQVTM and CDR2 is ANQGSEA. V was pared by 7 bases and J by 4 bases, with 14 bases of the junction left unmatched. CDR3 length: 15 amino acids. The CDR3 sequence: CSAGQGSWSSTEAFF. The DNA of the CDR3 is TGCAGCGCCGGACAGGGCAGTTGGTCTAGCACTGAAGCTTTCTTT.

This clonotype was recorded a few times. The CDR3 reads CASSPRQSSYEQYF. The CDR3, as DNA: TGTGCCAGCAGCCCCCGCCAGAGCTCCTACGAGCAGTACTTC. The chain couples TRBV13 to TRBJ2-7; D uncertain. CDR3 size: 14 residues. Germline lookup yields CDR1 PRHDT and CDR2 FYEKMQ (reference sequence). V was clipped by 5 bases and J by 0 bases, with 11 bases between them.

This clonotype came up once. J is TRBJ1-4 and V is TRBV4-1, with D unresolved. The germline gives CDR1 MGHRA, CDR2 YSYEKL. Trimming removed 0 bases from V and 8 bases from J, with 10 bases in between. The CDR3 has 14 residues. The DNA of the CDR3 is TGCGCCAGCAGCCAAGACGGGGTAGTGGAAAAACTGTTTTTT. It specifies CASSQDGVVEKLFF.

The rearrangement uses TRBV29-1 and TRBJ2-1, with TRBD2 identical over 13 bases. J was trimmed by 5 bases and V by 6 bases; bases with no gene match: 13. Per the germline V gene, CDR1 is SQVTM and CDR2 is ANQGSEA. This CDR3 region has 17 residues. CDR3 coding DNA: TGCAGCGTAGGACTAGCGGGGGCCCTCACTTTAGACAATGAGCAGTTCTTC. This encodes CSVGLAGALTLDNEQFF.